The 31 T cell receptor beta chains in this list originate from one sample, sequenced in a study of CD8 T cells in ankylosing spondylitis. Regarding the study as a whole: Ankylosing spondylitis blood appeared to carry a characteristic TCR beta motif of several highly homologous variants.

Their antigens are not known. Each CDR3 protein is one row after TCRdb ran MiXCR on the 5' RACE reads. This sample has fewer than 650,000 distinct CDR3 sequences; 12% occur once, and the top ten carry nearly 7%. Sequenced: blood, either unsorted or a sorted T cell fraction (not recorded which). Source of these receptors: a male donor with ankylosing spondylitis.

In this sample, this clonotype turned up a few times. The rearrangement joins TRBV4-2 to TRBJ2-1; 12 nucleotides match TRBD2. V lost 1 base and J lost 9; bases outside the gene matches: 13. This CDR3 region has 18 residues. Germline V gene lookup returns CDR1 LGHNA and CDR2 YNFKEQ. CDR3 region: CASSQGLAGDSLLGEQFF. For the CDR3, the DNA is TGTGCCAGCAGCCAAGGACTAGCGGGAGACTCGCTCTTAGGTGAGCAGTTCTTC.

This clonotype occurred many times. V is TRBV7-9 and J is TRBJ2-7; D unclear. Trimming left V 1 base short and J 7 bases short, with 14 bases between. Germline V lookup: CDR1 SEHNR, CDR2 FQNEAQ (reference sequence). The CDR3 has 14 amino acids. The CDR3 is CASSLDRQANEQYF. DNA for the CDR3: TGTGCCAGCAGCTTAGACCGACAAGCTAATGAGCAGTACTTC.

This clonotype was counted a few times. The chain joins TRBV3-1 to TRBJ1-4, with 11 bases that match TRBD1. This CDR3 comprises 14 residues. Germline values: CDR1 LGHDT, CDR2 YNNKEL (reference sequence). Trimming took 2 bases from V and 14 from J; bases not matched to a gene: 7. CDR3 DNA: TGTGCCAGCAGCCAACGGACAGGGGGCAAGGGGCTGTTTTTT. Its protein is CASSQRTGGKGLFF.

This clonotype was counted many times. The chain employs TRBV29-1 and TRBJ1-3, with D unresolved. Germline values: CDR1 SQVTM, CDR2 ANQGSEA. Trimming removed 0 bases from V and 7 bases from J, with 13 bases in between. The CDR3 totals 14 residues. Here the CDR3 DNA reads TGCAGCGTTGAAGATGGGGTAAAGGGCAACACCATATATTTT. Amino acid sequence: CSVEDGVKGNTIYF.

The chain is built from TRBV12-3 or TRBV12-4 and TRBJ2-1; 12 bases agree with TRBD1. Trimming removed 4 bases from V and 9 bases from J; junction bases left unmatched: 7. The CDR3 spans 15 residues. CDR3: CASSSQGTGGSEQFF. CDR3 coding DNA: TGTGCCAGCAGTTCCCAAGGGACAGGGGGCAGTGAGCAGTTCTTC.

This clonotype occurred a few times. The DNA of the CDR3 is TGTGCCAGCAGCTTGGCCTTCAGGGGGCCTGATGGCTACACCTTC. It translates to CASSLAFRGPDGYTF. The chain joins TRBV5-6 to TRBJ1-2; 8 bases fit TRBD1. CDR3 length: 15 amino acids. The V and J ends lost 0 bases and 6 bases, in that order; junction bases with no gene match: 7. Germline loops: CDR1 SGHDT, CDR2 YYEEEE.

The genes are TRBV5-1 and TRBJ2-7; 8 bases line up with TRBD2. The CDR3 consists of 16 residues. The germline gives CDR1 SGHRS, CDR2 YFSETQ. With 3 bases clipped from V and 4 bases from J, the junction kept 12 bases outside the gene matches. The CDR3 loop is CASSSSASGSGYEQYF. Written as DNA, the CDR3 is TGCGCCAGCAGCTCCTCGGCCAGCGGGAGTGGGTACGAGCAGTACTTC. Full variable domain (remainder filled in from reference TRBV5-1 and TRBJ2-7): KAGVTQTPRYLIKTRGQQVTLSCSPISGHRSVSWYQQTPGQGLQFLFEYFSETQRNKGNFPGRFSGRQFSNSRSEMNVSTLELGDSALYLCASSSSASGSGYEQYFGPGTRLTVT.

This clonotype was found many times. The CDR3 spells CASSSQGPNGYTF. The CDR3 bases are TGCGCCAGCAGCTCACAGGGGCCGAATGGCTACACCTTC. J is TRBJ1-2 and V is TRBV5-1; TRBD1 matches 7 bases. From germline, CDR1 is SGHRS and CDR2 YFSETQ. The CDR3 consists of 13 residues. J was trimmed by 6 bases and V by 3 bases; bases with no gene match: 5. The whole variable domain, remainder taken from reference TRBV5-1 and TRBJ1-2, is KAGVTQTPRYLIKTRGQQVTLSCSPISGHRSVSWYQQTPGQGLQFLFEYFSETQRNKGNFPGRFSGRQFSNSRSEMNVSTLELGDSALYLCASSSQGPNGYTFGSGTRLTVV.

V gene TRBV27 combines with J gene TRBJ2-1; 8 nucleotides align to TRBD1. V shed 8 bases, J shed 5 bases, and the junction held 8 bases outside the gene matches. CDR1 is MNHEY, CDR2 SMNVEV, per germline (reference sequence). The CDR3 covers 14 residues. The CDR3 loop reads CASGRDRFDNEQFF. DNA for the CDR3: TGTGCCAGCGGCCGGGACAGGTTCGACAATGAGCAGTTCTTC.

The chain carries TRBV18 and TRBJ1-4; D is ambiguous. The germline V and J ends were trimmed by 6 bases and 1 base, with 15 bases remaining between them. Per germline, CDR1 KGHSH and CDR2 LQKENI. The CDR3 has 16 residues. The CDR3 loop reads CASSPLVRETNEKLFF. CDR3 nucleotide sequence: TGTGCCAGCTCCCCGCTTGTTCGTGAAACTAATGAAAAACTGTTTTTT.

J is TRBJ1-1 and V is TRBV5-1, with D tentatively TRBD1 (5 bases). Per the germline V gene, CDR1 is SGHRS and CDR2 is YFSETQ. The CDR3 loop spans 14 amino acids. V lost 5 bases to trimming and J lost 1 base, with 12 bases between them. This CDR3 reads CASRSGTQNTEAFF. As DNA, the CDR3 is TGCGCCAGCAGGAGCGGGACCCAGAACACTGAAGCTTTCTTT.

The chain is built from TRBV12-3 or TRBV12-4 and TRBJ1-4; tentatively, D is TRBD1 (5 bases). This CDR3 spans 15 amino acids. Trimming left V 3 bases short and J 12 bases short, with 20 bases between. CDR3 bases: TGTGCCAGCAGTTTTGCCGGGACGTCGAATGAGCAACTGTTTTTT. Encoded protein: CASSFAGTSNEQLFF.

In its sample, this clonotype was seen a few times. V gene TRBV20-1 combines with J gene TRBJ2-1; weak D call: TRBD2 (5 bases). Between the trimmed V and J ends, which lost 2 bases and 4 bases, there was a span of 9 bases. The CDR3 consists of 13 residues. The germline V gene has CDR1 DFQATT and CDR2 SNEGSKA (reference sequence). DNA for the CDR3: TGCAGTGCTAGAAGAAGGAGGTACAATGAGCAGTTCTTC. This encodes CSARRRRYNEQFF.

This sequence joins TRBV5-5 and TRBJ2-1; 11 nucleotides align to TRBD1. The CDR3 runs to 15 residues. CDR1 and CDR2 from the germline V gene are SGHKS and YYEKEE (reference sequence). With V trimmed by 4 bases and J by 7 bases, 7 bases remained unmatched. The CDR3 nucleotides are TGTGCCAGCAGCCGTGGGACAGGGGGTGGGAATGAGCAGTTCTTC. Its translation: CASSRGTGGGNEQFF.

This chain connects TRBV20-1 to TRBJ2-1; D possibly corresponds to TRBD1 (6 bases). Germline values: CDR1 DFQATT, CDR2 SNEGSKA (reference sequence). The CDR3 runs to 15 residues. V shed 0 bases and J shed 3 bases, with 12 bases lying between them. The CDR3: CSARDAGAIYNEQFF. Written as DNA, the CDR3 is TGCAGTGCTAGAGATGCAGGGGCGATCTACAATGAGCAGTTCTTC.

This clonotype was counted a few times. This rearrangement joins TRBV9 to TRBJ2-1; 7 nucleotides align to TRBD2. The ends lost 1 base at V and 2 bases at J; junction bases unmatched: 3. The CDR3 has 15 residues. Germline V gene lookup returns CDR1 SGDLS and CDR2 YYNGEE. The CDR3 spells CASSVTAGAYNEQFF. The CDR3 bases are TGTGCCAGCAGCGTAACGGCGGGGGCCTACAATGAGCAGTTCTTC.

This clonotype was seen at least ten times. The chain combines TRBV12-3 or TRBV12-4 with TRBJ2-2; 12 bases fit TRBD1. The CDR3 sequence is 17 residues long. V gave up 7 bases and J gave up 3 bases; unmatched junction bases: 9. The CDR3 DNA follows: TGTGCCAGCATCCCGAGGGGACAGGGGGCGCACACCGGGGAGCTGTTTTTT. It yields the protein CASIPRGQGAHTGELFF.

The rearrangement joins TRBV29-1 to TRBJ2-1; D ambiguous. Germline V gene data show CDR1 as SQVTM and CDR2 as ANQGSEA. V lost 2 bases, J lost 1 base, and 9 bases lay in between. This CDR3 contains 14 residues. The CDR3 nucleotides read TGCAGCGTTGAATTGGCGGCATCCTACAATGAGCAGTTCTTC. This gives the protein CSVELAASYNEQFF.

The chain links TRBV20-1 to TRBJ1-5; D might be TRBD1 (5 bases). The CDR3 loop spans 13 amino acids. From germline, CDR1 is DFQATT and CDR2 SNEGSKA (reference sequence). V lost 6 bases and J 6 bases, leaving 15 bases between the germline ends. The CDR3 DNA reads TGCAGTGCCCCCTCCGGGACTATTCAGCCCCAGCATTTT. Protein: CSAPSGTIQPQHF.

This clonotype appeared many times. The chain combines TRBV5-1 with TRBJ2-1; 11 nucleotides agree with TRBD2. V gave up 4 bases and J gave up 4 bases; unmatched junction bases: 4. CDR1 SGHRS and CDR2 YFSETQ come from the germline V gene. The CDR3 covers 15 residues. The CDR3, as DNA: TGCGCCAGCAGCCCGACTAGCGGGGATTACAATGAGCAGTTCTTC. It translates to CASSPTSGDYNEQFF.

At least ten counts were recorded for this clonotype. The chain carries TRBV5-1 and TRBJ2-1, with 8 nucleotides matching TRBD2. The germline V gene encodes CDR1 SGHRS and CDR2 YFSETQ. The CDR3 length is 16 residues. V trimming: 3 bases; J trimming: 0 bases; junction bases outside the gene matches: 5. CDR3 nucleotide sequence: TGCGCCAGCAGCTATCTCGGGACTAGCTCCTACAATGAGCAGTTCTTC. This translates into CASSYLGTSSYNEQFF.

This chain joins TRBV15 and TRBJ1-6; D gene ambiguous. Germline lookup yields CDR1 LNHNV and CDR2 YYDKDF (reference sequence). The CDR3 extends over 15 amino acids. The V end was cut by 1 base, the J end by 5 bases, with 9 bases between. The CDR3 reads CATSRVRQDNSPLHF. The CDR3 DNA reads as TGTGCCACCAGCAGAGTTCGGCAGGATAATTCACCCCTCCACTTT.

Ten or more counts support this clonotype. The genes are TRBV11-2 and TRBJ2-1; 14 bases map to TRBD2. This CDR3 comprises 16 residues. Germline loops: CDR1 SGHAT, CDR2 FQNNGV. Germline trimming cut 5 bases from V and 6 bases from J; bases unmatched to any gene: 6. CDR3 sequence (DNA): TGTGCCAGCAGCCCCCGGGGACTAGCGGGAGCCAATGAGCAGTTCTTC. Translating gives CASSPRGLAGANEQFF. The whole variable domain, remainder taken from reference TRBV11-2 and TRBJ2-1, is EAGVAQSPRYKIIEKRQSVAFWCNPISGHATLYWYQQILGQGPKLLIQFQNNGVVDDSQLPKDRFSAERLKGVDSTLKIQPAKLEDSAVYLCASSPRGLAGANEQFFGPGTRLTVL.

DNA for the CDR3: TGTGCCAGCAGCCCCTCTTTCAAGGCTAGCGGGAGCAATGAGCAGTTCTTC. It yields the protein CASSPSFKASGSNEQFF. The rearrangement joins TRBV5-4 to TRBJ2-1, with 10 bases that match TRBD2. V gave up 4 bases and J gave up 6 bases; unmatched junction bases: 13. CDR1 SGHNT and CDR2 YYREEE come from the germline V gene (reference sequence). The CDR3 is made up of 17 amino acids. Supplemented by reference TRBV5-4 and TRBJ2-1, the full variable domain reads ETGVTQSPTHLIKTRGQQVTLRCSSQSGHNTVSWYQQALGQGPQFIFQYYREEENGRGNFPPRFSGLQFPNYSSELNVNALELDDSALYLCASSPSFKASGSNEQFFGPGTRLTVL.

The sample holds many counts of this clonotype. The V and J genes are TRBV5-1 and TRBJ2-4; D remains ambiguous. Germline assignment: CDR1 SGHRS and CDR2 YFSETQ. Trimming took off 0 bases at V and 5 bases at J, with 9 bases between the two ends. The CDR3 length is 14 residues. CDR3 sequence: CASSLGSSQNIQYF. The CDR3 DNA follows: TGCGCCAGCAGCTTGGGTAGCTCCCAAAACATTCAGTACTTC.

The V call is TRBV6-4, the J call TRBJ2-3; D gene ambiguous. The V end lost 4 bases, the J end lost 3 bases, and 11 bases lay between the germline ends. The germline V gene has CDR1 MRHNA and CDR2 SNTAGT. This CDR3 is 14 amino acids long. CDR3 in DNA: TGTGCCAGCAGTGCTGGCGGAGTGACAGATACGCAGTATTTT. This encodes CASSAGGVTDTQYF.

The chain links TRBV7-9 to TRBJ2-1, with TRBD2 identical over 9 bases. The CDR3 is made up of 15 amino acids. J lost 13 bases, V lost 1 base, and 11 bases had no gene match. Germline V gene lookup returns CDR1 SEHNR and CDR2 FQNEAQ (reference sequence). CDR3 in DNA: TGTGCCAGCAGCTTAGGGGTAGCGGGAGCCGGGTTCCAGTTCTTC. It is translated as CASSLGVAGAGFQFF.

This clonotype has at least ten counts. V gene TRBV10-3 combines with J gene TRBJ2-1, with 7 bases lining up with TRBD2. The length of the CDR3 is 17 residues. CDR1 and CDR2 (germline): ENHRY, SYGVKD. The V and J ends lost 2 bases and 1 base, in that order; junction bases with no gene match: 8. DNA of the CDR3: TGTGCCATCAGTGAGATCTCTAGCGGAGTATCCTACAATGAGCAGTTCTTC. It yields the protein CAISEISSGVSYNEQFF.

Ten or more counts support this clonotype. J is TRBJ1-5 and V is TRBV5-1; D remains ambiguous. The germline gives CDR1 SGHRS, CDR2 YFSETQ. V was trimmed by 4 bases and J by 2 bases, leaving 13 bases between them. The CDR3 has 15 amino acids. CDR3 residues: CASSPVGGGNQPQHF. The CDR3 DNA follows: TGCGCCAGCAGCCCTGTCGGCGGAGGCAATCAGCCCCAGCATTTT.

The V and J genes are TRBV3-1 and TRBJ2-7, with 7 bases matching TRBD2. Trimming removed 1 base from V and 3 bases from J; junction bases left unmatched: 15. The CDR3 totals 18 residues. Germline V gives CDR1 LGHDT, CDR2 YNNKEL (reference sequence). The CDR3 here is CASSQAWSERGRYYEQYV. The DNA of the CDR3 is TGTGCCAGCAGCCAAGCGTGGTCAGAGCGGGGAAGGTACTACGAGCAGTACGTC.

The CDR3 region has the DNA TGTGCCAGCTCACGTCGACAGGAGGACACCGGGGAGCTGTTTTTT. It is translated as CASSRRQEDTGELFF. The chain uses TRBV18 and TRBJ2-2, with D perhaps matching TRBD1 (6 bases). The CDR3 consists of 15 residues. CDR1 and CDR2 (germline): KGHSH, LQKENI. V lost 4 bases and J lost 3, with 12 bases in between.